This T cell receptor (beta chain) was observed in a study of CD8 T cells in Susac syndrome. Study background: Treatment at blood withdrawal was none, corticosteroids, or intravenous immunoglobulin alone in Susac syndrome patients.

The CDR3 extends over 14 amino acids. J lost 7 bases, V lost 0 bases, and 2 bases had no gene match. The germline V gene has CDR1 LGHNA and CDR2 YSLEER. Recently defined diagnostic criteria for definite or probable disease were fulfilled by Susac syndrome patients. Random hexamers were used to reverse transcribe the RNA input (about 0.5 to 1 ug). Across 54 Vbeta and 13 Jbeta, TCR beta CDR3 was amplified with immunoSEQ multiplex PCR. TCRdb re-called the immunoSEQ multiplex PCR reads with MiXCR, one entry per CDR3 protein. The sample lists about 120,000 distinct CDR3 sequences; roughly 94% were seen once.

Sequences were obtained from CD8+ T cells from PBMCs. The chain combines TRBV4-3 with TRBJ2-4; 8 nucleotides align to TRBD2. The source of this sequence is a human donor with Susac syndrome. As DNA, the CDR3 is TGCGCCAGCAGCCAAGATCCGGGGGGGAACATTCAGTACTTC. Encoded protein: CASSQDPGGNIQYF.